This T cell receptor beta chain was sequenced in a study of cytomegalovirus exposure and HLA in healthy donors. Study-level results: Some V segments could not be told apart, so they were left out, TRBV6-2 and TRBV6-3 among them. HLA alleles showed associations with 16,951 TCR beta sequences in a later analysis, at a 0.05 false discovery rate. No immune exposure information besides CMV serostatus was available.

In the case of this clone: Its antigen is not known.

13 Jbeta primers and 60 Vbeta primers were used for the PCR. The protocol was immunoSEQ multiplex PCR, while the TCRdb copy is restricted to in-frame clones and leaves out a portion. The table records some 170,000 clones, over 70% of them present only once. CDR3 length equals 15 residues. Germline assignment: CDR1 SGHRS and CDR2 YFSETQ. V was pared by 3 bases and J by 4 bases, with 16 bases between. This chain connects TRBV5-1 to TRBJ1-2, with D maybe TRBD1 (6 bases). The receptor was derived from a young man in good health and CMV-seronegative. The material sequenced was PBMCs. The CDR3 reads CASSSQDRVPYGYTF. CDR3 sequence (DNA): TGCGCCAGCAGCTCCCAGGACAGAGTGCCCTATGGCTACACCTTC.